A single sample gave rise to the 15 T cell receptor beta chains below, sequenced in a study of shared clonotypes between healthy human individuals. The repertoire was sequenced with immunoSEQ multiplex PCR; TCRdb's copy has only in-frame clones and lacks some. The sample has 520,000 or so clones; 79% are singletons. The sequencing sample was made of PBMCs. Receptor source: a woman in her 40s in good health. Some clones in this sample may be carry-over from other donors' samples.

This chain uses TRBV7-8 with TRBJ2-7; 9 bases map to TRBD1. V was pared by 1 base and J by 3 bases, with 13 bases of the junction left unmatched. Germline-derived CDR1 and CDR2 are SGHVS and FQNEAQ. The CDR3 consists of 18 residues. CDR3 region: CASSLGRGRDRVYYEQYF. The CDR3 DNA reads TGTGCCAGCAGCTTAGGTAGGGGTAGGGACAGGGTGTACTACGAGCAGTACTTC.

The chain links TRBV7-3 to TRBJ2-3; D gene ambiguous. Trimming pared 5 bases from V and 2 bases from J, leaving 11 bases between. The V gene's germline CDR1 is SGHTA and CDR2 FQGTGA. This CDR3 region has 14 residues. Here the CDR3 DNA reads TGTGCCAGCAGCCTGGGATCGGCCACAGATACGCAGTATTTT. This encodes CASSLGSATDTQYF.

The chain is built from TRBV10-3 and TRBJ2-7, with TRBD2 matching over 8 bases. The CDR3 totals 14 residues. V gave up 6 bases and J gave up 3 bases; unmatched junction bases: 7. Germline lookup yields CDR1 ENHRY and CDR2 SYGVKD. CDR3 in amino acids: CAIRGLAGGYEQYF. The CDR3 bases are TGTGCCATCAGGGGGCTAGCGGGCGGCTACGAGCAGTACTTC.

V usage is TRBV18 and J usage is TRBJ1-2; 10 bases match TRBD1. Looked up from germline, CDR1 is KGHSH and CDR2 is LQKENI. The CDR3 has 14 amino acids. J was trimmed by 6 bases and V by 7 bases; bases with no gene match: 8. In DNA, the CDR3 is TGTGCCAGCTTAACCGGGACAGGGGAGAATGGCTACACCTTC. The encoded protein is CASLTGTGENGYTF.

This clone was found a few times. The J gene is TRBJ2-7, the V gene TRBV11-2; TRBD1 matches 8 bases. In germline, CDR1 is SGHAT, CDR2 FQNNGV. CDR3 length: 15 amino acids. V was pared by 6 bases and J by 5 bases, with 12 bases of the junction left unmatched. CDR3 amino acids: CASRPWTGRPHEQYF. The CDR3 nucleotides read TGTGCCAGCAGACCTTGGACAGGGAGGCCCCACGAGCAGTACTTC. Drawing the rest from reference TRBV11-2 and TRBJ2-7, the complete variable domain is EAGVAQSPRYKIIEKRQSVAFWCNPISGHATLYWYQQILGQGPKLLIQFQNNGVVDDSQLPKDRFSAERLKGVDSTLKIQPAKLEDSAVYLCASRPWTGRPHEQYFGPGTRLTVT.

The V gene is TRBV18, the J gene TRBJ1-1; a weak D match, TRBD1 (6 bases). Trimming pared 3 bases from V and 7 bases from J, leaving 18 bases between. The CDR3 contains 15 residues. Per germline, CDR1 KGHSH and CDR2 LQKENI. This chain's CDR3 is CASSPRTGSLFEAFF. As DNA, the CDR3 is TGTGCCAGCTCACCGAGAACAGGGAGCCTTTTTGAAGCTTTCTTT.

This sequence joins TRBV4-1 and TRBJ2-7; TRBD1 agrees at 10 bases. Germline V lookup: CDR1 MGHRA, CDR2 YSYEKL. This CDR3 contains 15 residues. V shed 4 bases, J shed 4 bases, and the junction held 7 bases outside the gene matches. This CDR3 is CASSRGTGAQYEQYF. Written as DNA, the CDR3 is TGCGCCAGCAGCCGCGGGACAGGGGCACAATACGAGCAGTACTTC.

The chain links TRBV14 to TRBJ2-1; no reliable D call. The germline gives CDR1 SGHDN, CDR2 FVKESK. The CDR3 contains 14 residues. V lost 4 bases and J lost 2, with 9 bases in between. The DNA for the CDR3 is TGTGCCAGCAGCCCGACCCTCACCTACAATGAGCAGTTCTTC. This gives the protein CASSPTLTYNEQFF.

This clone occurred once. This rearrangement joins TRBV11-2 to TRBJ2-3, with TRBD1 matching 9 bases. Germline V gives CDR1 SGHAT, CDR2 FQNNGV. The CDR3 is made up of 16 amino acids. V trimming: 0 bases; J trimming: 4 bases; junction bases outside the gene matches: 5. This CDR3 is CASSLDRTGGPDTQYF. The DNA of the CDR3 is TGTGCCAGCAGCTTAGATAGAACAGGGGGCCCAGATACGCAGTATTTT. Combining the CDR3 with reference TRBV11-2 and TRBJ2-3 gives the whole variable domain EAGVAQSPRYKIIEKRQSVAFWCNPISGHATLYWYQQILGQGPKLLIQFQNNGVVDDSQLPKDRFSAERLKGVDSTLKIQPAKLEDSAVYLCASSLDRTGGPDTQYFGPGTRLTVL.

This chain connects TRBV6-4 to TRBJ1-5; D is perhaps TRBD1 (6 bases). CDR3 length equals 17 residues. Deletions cut 1 base from V and 2 bases from J, with 15 bases between. Germline CDR1 reads MRHNA; CDR2 reads SNTAGT. CDR3 region: CASSDLGGWRGNQPQHF. The CDR3 nucleotides read TGTGCCAGCAGTGACTTGGGGGGCTGGAGAGGCAATCAGCCCCAGCATTTT.

CDR3 bases: TGTGCCAGCAGCGACGGACTAGCGGGAGGGATGTACAATGAGCAGTTCTTC. Its translation is CASSDGLAGGMYNEQFF. This chain uses TRBV7-3 with TRBJ2-1; 15 nucleotides align to TRBD2. J gave up 4 bases and V 5 bases, and 6 bases lay outside the gene matches. CDR1 is SGHTA and CDR2 is FQGTGA in the germline V gene. This CDR3 contains 17 residues.

The chain has TRBV30 and TRBJ1-2; D not resolved. V was trimmed by 4 bases and J by 7 bases, leaving 16 bases between them. The CDR3 is 13 amino acids. Germline V gene sequence: CDR1 GTSNPN, CDR2 SVGIG (reference sequence). The DNA for the CDR3 is TGTGCCTGGACCAACCTACTAGGTGCTGGCTACACCTTC. It yields the protein CAWTNLLGAGYTF.

The CDR3 coding sequence is TGTGCCAGCAGTTTGTCAGGGGGTCTAGGCGGGGAGCTGTTTTTT. This sequence encodes CASSLSGGLGGELFF. The chain joins TRBV27 to TRBJ2-2; TRBD1 aligns across 7 bases. After removal of 3 bases from V and 7 bases from J, the junction contained 8 bases not matched to a gene. CDR1 and CDR2 from the germline V gene are MNHEY and SMNVEV (reference sequence). There are 15 residues in the CDR3.

The chain uses TRBV7-2 and TRBJ2-6; D remains ambiguous. The CDR3 length is 16 residues. Looked up from germline, CDR1 is SGHTA and CDR2 is FQGNSA. Trimming took off 1 base at V and 0 bases at J, with 7 bases between the two ends. The CDR3 reads CASSLVPNSGANVLTF. The DNA for the CDR3 is TGTGCCAGCAGCTTAGTTCCGAACTCTGGGGCCAACGTCCTGACTTTC.

This chain links TRBV10-3 with TRBJ2-2; 13 bases map to TRBD2. The CDR3 is 16 residues long. With 6 bases clipped from V and 7 bases from J, the junction kept 8 bases outside the gene matches. Germline lookup yields CDR1 ENHRY and CDR2 SYGVKD. The CDR3 nucleotides read TGTGCCATCAGCCGAGGACTAGCGGGAGAAGGCGGGGAGCTGTTTTTT. As protein: CAISRGLAGEGGELFF.